This T cell receptor beta chain was observed in a study of Ad26.COV2.S vaccination and SARS-CoV-2 variants. Whole-study findings and limits: Those who received vaccine or placebo ended up with similar non-spike TCR breadth. Reportedly, after vaccination the spike-specific CD8+ and CD4+ T cell responses displayed substantial breadth. Vaccinated individuals (as opposed to placebo recipients) had higher spike-specific TCR breadth.

The repertoire was sequenced with immunoSEQ multiplex PCR; TCRdb's copy has only in-frame clones and lacks some. The table has fewer than 600,000 clones, 80% to 90% seen once; the top ten hold about 1.7%. Specified treatment: 15 to 20 received Ad26.COV2.S at low or high dose, single or two shots; about five received placebo; per-sample allocation not given. Each sample was drawn 63 days after the first injection (of vaccine or placebo). Based in Boston, the donor was an adult of 18-55 years. This clone appeared once. What it binds is unknown. CDR1 is MDHEN, CDR2 SYDVKM, per germline. V shed 5 bases and J shed 3 bases, with 22 bases lying between them. There are 17 residues in the CDR3.

The sample consisted of peripheral blood, taken in a trial of Ad26.COV2.S vaccine versus placebo. The sequence was obtained from a person between 18 and 59 years old who received the Ad26.COV2.S COVID-19 vaccine or a placebo. The chain carries TRBV28 and TRBJ1-2; D might be TRBD1 (5 bases). CDR3 DNA: TGTGCCAGCAGTGCCCACCCTCAAGGGGTGGTGGACTATGGCTACACCTTC. This gives the protein CASSAHPQGVVDYGYTF.